This T cell receptor beta chain was recovered during a study of blood T cell repertoires in COVID-19 (dated by TCRdb to 2018 to 2020). About the study as a whole: Samples from collaborators originated in the United States, Italy and Spain and spanned both the acute and convalescent phases of COVID-19. The prospective study material was composed of cDNA or gDNA derived from T cells, B-cell-depleted T cells, or PBMCs. The repertoires were released in a freely available public database intended as a resource for research on the immune response to SARS-CoV-2. Deeply sampled blood TCRbeta repertoires from subjects exposed to, actively infected with, or recovered from COVID-19 were included in the dataset. Where HLA class I and class II types were available, the types were taken from metadata supplied by the sample provider, not from assay-based typing. The sample metadata nearly always contained a de-identified subject ID, COVID-19 status, age in years and sex. Samples came from the ongoing ImmuneRACE study (first 160 participants) plus 1,254 subjects from 6 global collaborators. The research as a whole found: How much clinical and demographic metadata was included differed by source and by participant, and the metadata was provided uncurated.

The germline ends are 15 bases apart after V is trimmed by 4 bases and J by 2 bases. There are 15 amino acids in the CDR3, from cysteine to phenylalanine inclusive. Only the CDR3 region is kept as DNA, spanning 45 bases read in frame from base 1. CDR1 and CDR2, looked up from the germline V gene, are SGHRS and YFSETQ. With respect to this clone: Its antigen has not been determined. Base quality data are lacking; no much larger clone is found one base away.

Participants in the prospective study were enrolled through a virtual design, were aged roughly 18 to 90 years, and lived in roughly 26 United States geographic areas. To assign participants to cohorts, the prospective study relied on clinical history that participants themselves reported in a screening survey and a study questionnaire. Recovered participants in ImmuneRACE Cohort 3 were defined by two consecutive negative NP/OP PCR tests, clearance by a healthcare professional, or resolution of symptoms. Mobile phlebotomists in the prospective study collected whole blood, serum and a nasopharyngeal or oropharyngeal swab from every participant. Over a roughly 2-month period, participants in the prospective study had the option of providing additional blood draws and questionnaires. Before DNA extraction, prospective study blood samples were shipped either frozen or at room temperature. TCRbeta CDR3 regions were amplified from genomic DNA by means of the immunoSEQ Assay, a bias-controlled multiplex PCR. The published analysis was carried out like this. The number of nucleated cells in each sample was estimated by amplification of reference gene primers within the assay. To quantify the absolute abundance of each unique TCRbeta CDR3 rearrangement, sequence reads were collapsed and filtered. For each sample, productive Simpson clonality was calculated as the square root of Simpson's diversity index across productive rearrangements. TCRdb stores this immuneACCESS table with in-frame sequences only. Part of the clones is absent; in the studies checked, under half of the shortfall reflects unresolved V genes, and no reason is known for the rest. D and trimming were read from the DNA, whereas the V and J calls and clone size are those reported in that table. The sample records roughly 270,000 clones, around 85% of which are singletons. The ten largest clones take up about 2.5% of the sample.

This clonotype was obtained from a woman aged 50 to 60 who had recovered from COVID-19. Sequencing used PBMCs or T cells enriched from blood (not recorded which). Recombination linked TRBV5-1 to TRBJ1-2, with TRBD1 perhaps the D gene, on 5 matching bases. The CDR3 protein: CASSASGSRNYGYTF. The DNA sequence follows: TGCGCCAGCAGCGCATCAGGGTCTCGGAACTATGGCTACACCTTC.